This record covers a single TCR beta chain. Original analysis: Estimates of nucleated cell counts were drawn from the amplification of reference gene primers. Repertoires were generated with immunoSEQ multiplex PCR, while TCRdb's copy carries only in-frame clones and drops some. Clone size and V and J calls were adopted from that table, with D and trimming inferred from the DNA. The profile covers approximately 200,000 clones, with roughly 89% appearing a single time and 5.5% to 8% taken by the ten largest. CDR3 length: 13 amino acids. CDR1 is KGHSY and CDR2 is FQNENV in the germline V gene. With V trimmed by 5 bases and J by 5 bases, 5 bases remained unmatched. This sample was included in a study of blood T cell repertoires in COVID-19. The overall study: COVID-19 samples collected from the United States, Italy and Spain covered acute and convalescent phases. Nucleic acid was either cDNA or gDNA, and it came from T cells, B-cell-depleted T cells, or PBMCs.

The sample comprised peripheral blood. The rearrangement uses TRBV16 and TRBJ1-1; 7 positions match TRBD1. The TCR was taken from a man aged 60 to 75 who had recovered from COVID-19. CDR3 coding DNA: TGTGCCAGCAGCAGGGACAGCAGGACTGAAGCTTTCTTT. Amino acids: CASSRDSRTEAFF.